This TCR beta chain was sequenced for a study of T cell repertoires in cytomegalovirus infection. Overall study results and limits: The ex vivo response was dominated by HLA-C-restricted CMV-specific TCR beta clonotypes.

This clonotype came up many times. What it binds is not known. Germline lookup yields CDR1 SGHVS and CDR2 FNYEAQ. The CDR3 extends over 15 amino acids. V gave up 5 bases and J gave up 4 bases; unmatched junction bases: 10. TCRdb analysed the reads with MiXCR anew, one entry per CDR3 protein. Among about 460,000 distinct CDR3 sequences listed, 10% to 12% were seen once. The V and J genes are TRBV7-6 and TRBJ1-2; 7 bases align to TRBD1. Material for sequencing was PBMCs. The TCR was taken from a human donor in good health (CMV status not recorded). Some clones in this sample may be carry-over from other donors' samples. The CDR3 region is CASSRRTGNFYGYTF. The CDR3 DNA is TGTGCCAGCAGCCGTAGGACAGGAAACTTCTATGGCTACACCTTC.